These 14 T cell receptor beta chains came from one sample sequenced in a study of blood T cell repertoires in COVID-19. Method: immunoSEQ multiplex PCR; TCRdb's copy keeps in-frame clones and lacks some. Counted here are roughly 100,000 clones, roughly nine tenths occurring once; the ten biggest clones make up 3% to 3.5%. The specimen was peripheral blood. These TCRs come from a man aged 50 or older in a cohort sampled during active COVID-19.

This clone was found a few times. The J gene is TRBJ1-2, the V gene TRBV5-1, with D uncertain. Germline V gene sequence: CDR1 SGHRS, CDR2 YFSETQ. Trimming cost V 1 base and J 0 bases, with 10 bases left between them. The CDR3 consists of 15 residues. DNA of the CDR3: TGCGCCAGCAGCTTGAATCGAGCTACTAACTATGGCTACACCTTC. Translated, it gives CASSLNRATNYGYTF.

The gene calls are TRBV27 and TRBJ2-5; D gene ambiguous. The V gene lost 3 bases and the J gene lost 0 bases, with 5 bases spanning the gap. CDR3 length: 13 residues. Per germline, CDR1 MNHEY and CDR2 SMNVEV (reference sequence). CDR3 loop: CASSFADQETQYF. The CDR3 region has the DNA TGTGCCAGCAGTTTCGCAGACCAAGAGACCCAGTACTTC.

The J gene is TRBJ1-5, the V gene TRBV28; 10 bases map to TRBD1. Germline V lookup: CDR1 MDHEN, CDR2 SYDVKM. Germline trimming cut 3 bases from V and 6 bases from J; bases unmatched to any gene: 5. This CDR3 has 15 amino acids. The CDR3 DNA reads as TGTGCCAGCAGTTTGCAGACAGGGGGCACTCAGCCCCAGCATTTT. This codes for CASSLQTGGTQPQHF.

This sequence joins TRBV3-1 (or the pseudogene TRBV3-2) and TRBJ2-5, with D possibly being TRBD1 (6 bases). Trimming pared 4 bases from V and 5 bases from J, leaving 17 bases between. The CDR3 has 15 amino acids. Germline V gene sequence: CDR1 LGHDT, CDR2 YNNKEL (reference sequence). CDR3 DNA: TGTGCCAGCAGCCTAAGTCACAGGGTATCGGAGACCCAGTACTTC. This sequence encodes CASSLSHRVSETQYF.

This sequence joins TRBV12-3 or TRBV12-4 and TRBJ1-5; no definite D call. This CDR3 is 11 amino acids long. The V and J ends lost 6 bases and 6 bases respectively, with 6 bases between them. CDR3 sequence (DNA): TGTGCCAGCAGCTCGGGTCAGCCCCAGCATTTT. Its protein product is CASSSGQPQHF.

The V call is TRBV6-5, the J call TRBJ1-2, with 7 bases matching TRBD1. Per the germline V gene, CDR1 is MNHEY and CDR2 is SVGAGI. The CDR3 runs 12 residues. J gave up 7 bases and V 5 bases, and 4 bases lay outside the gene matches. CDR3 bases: TGTGCCAGCAGTCCGGACAGGTTTGGCTACACCTTC. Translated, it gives CASSPDRFGYTF.

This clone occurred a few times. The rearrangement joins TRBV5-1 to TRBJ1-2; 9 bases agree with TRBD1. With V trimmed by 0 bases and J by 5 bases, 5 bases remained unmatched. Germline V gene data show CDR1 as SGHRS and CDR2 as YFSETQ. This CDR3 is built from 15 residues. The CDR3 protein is CASSLEGTGSYGYTF. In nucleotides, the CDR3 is TGCGCCAGCAGCTTGGAGGGGACAGGGAGTTATGGCTACACCTTC.

As DNA, the CDR3 is TGTGCCACCAGTGATTTTTCGGCTGGACAGGGAGGCCTCTTAACCGGGGAGCTGTTTTTT. As protein: CATSDFSAGQGGLLTGELFF. The chain carries TRBV24-1 and TRBJ2-2; 8 bases align to TRBD1. The CDR3 is 20 residues long. V trimming: 1 base; J trimming: 5 bases; junction bases outside the gene matches: 17. Germline V CDR1 and CDR2: KGHDR, SFDVKD.

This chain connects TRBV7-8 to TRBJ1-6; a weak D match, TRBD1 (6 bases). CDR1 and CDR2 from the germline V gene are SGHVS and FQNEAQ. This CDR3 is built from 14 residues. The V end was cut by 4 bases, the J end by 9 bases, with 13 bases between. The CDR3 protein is CASSSRGGGSPLHF. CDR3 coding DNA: TGTGCCAGCAGCTCGAGGGGAGGGGGTTCACCCCTCCACTTT.

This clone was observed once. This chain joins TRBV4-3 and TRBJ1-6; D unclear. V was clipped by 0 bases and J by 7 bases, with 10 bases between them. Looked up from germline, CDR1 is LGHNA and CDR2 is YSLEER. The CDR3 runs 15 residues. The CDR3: CASSQDHTSNSPLHF. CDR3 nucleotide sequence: TGCGCCAGCAGCCAAGATCACACCTCAAATTCACCCCTCCACTTT.

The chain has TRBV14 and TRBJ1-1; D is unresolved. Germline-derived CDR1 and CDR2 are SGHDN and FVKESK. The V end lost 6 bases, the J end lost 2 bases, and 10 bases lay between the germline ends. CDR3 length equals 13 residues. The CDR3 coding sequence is TGTGCCAGCAGGCTAGAGCGTAACACTGAAGCTTTCTTT. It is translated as CASRLERNTEAFF.

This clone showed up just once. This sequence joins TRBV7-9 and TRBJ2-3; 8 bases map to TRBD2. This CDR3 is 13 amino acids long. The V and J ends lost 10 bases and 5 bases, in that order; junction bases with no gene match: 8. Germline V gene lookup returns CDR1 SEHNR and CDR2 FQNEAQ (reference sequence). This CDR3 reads CANQAGARDTQYF. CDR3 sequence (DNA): TGTGCCAACCAAGCGGGGGCAAGAGATACGCAGTATTTT.

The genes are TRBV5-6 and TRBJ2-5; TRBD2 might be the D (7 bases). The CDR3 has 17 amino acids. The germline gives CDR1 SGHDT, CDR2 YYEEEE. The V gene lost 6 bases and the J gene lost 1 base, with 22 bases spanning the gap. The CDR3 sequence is CASTSGQRGARQETQYF. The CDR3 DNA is TGTGCCAGCACATCTGGCCAACGGGGGGCGCGCCAAGAGACCCAGTACTTC. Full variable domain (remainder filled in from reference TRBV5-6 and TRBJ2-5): DAGVTQSPTHLIKTRGQQVTLRCSPKSGHDTVSWYQQALGQGPQFIFQYYEEEERQRGNFPDRFSGHQFPNYSSELNVNALLLGDSALYLCASTSGQRGARQETQYFGPGTRLLVL.

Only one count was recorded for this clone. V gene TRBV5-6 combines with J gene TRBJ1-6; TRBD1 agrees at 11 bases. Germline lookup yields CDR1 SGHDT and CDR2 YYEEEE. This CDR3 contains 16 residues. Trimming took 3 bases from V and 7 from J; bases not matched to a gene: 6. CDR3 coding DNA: TGTGCCAGCAGCTGGGTGGGACAGGGGGACAATTCACCCCTCCACTTT. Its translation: CASSWVGQGDNSPLHF.